This TCR beta chain was found in a study of T cell responses to AZD1222 COVID-19 vaccine. Across the whole study: Analyses pooled second doses at about 4 or about 12 weeks. Study outcomes and limitations: Donors were mostly white British, more females; clonal diversity possibly underestimated.

Measured with immunoSEQ multiplex PCR; TCRdb has only the in-frame clones, and not every one. The repertoire holds some 130,000 clones, with roughly 93% as singletons. For this clone: Its antigen is not identified.

The specimen comprised peripheral blood, sampled on day 0 of AZD1222 vaccination. The source is an adult in good health.

CDR3 sequence: CAWKQGRYTF. The CDR3 DNA follows: TGTGCCTGGAAACAAGGGCGATACACCTTC. J is TRBJ1-2 and V is TRBV30; D ambiguous. Germline V gives CDR1 GTSNPN, CDR2 SVGIG (reference sequence). V shed 4 bases and J shed 11 bases, with 11 bases lying between them. The CDR3 sequence is 10 residues long.